This is a list of T cell receptor beta chains from one sample in a study of blood T cell repertoires in COVID-19. Profiling relied on immunoSEQ multiplex PCR, and the TCRdb table lists in-frame clones only, not all of them. Found here are almost 200,000 clones, about 89% of them singletons; the top ten hold roughly 8.1%. Sequenced: PBMCs or T cells enriched from blood (not recorded which). The receptors derive from a woman aged 18-29 years who had recovered from COVID-19. Each CDR3 is given with its conserved first and last residue. A D gene is named only where the DNA matches it firmly. The listing skips clone size in some rows; elsewhere it reads once, few, many or a size class.

j_gene | abundance | d_gene | v_gene | CDR3aa | CDR3nt
TRBJ1-3 | . | . | TRBV28 | CASSLSSGSGNTIYF | TGTGCCAGCAGTTTAAGTTCAGGCTCTGGAAACACCATATATTTT
TRBJ1-2 | . | . | TRBV7-3 | CASSLTGRYGYTF | TGTGCCAGCAGCTTAACAGGGAGGTATGGCTACACCTTC
TRBJ2-1 | . | TRBD2 | TRBV4-1 | CASSQGRTGGLNEQFF | TGCGCCAGCAGCCAAGGTCGGACGGGGGGGCTAAATGAGCAGTTCTTC
TRBJ1-4 | . | . | TRBV2 | CASRPSTNEKLFF | TGTGCCAGCAGACCGAGTACTAATGAAAAACTGTTTTTT
TRBJ2-7 | . | . | TRBV29-1 | CSVGNKLSYEQYF | TGCAGCGTTGGAAATAAGCTATCCTACGAGCAGTACTTC
TRBJ2-2 | . | TRBD2 | TRBV7-9 | CASSPGLADTGELFF | TGTGCCAGCAGCCCGGGACTAGCTGACACCGGGGAGCTGTTTTTT
TRBJ1-5 | . | . | TRBV7-8 | CASSKDRSLSNQPQHF | TGTGCCAGCAGCAAAGACAGGTCTTTGAGCAATCAGCCCCAGCATTTT
TRBJ2-3 | . | . | TRBV27 | CASKPGVGTDTQYF | TGTGCCAGCAAACCGGGGGTAGGCACAGATACGCAGTATTTT
TRBJ1-5 | . | TRBD1 | TRBV28 | CASSLGDRAINQPQHF | TGTGCCAGCAGTTTGGGGGACAGGGCAATCAATCAGCCCCAGCATTTT
TRBJ1-6 | . | . | TRBV4-2 | CASSQNQGLAGRNNSPLHF | TGTGCCAGCAGCCAAAATCAGGGGCTAGCAGGCCGCAATAATTCACCCCTCCACTTT
TRBJ2-7 | once | . | TRBV27 | CASSPRDTAWGEQYF | TGTGCCAGCAGTCCAAGGGACACGGCCTGGGGCGAGCAGTACTTC
TRBJ2-7 | . | . | TRBV4-2 | CASSQPEGVSYEQYF | TGTGCCAGCAGCCAACCCGAGGGGGTCTCCTACGAGCAGTACTTC
TRBJ2-5 | . | . | TRBV5-4 | CASSLAWGGSETQYF | TGTGCCAGCAGCTTGGCGTGGGGGGGCAGCGAGACCCAGTACTTC
TRBJ1-4 | . | . | TRBV2 | CASSEALPGNEKLFF | TGTGCCAGCAGTGAAGCGCTTCCGGGTAATGAAAAACTGTTTTTT
TRBJ1-4 | . | . | TRBV7-9 | CASNRGTAEKLFF | TGTGCCAGTAACCGCGGGACGGCCGAAAAACTGTTTTTT
TRBJ2-7 | . | . | TRBV19 | CASSKGKSYEQYF | TGTGCCAGTAGTAAGGGGAAATCCTACGAGCAGTACTTC
TRBJ1-1 | . | TRBD1 | TRBV5-6 | CASSLAGTVPPEAFF | TGTGCCAGCAGCTTGGCAGGGACAGTCCCGCCGGAAGCTTTCTTT
TRBJ1-5 | . | . | TRBV5-1 | CASSVAAGANQPQHF | TGCGCCAGCAGCGTCGCCGCAGGGGCTAATCAGCCCCAGCATTTT
TRBJ2-2 | . | . | TRBV5-1 | CASSPVQATNTGELFF | TGCGCCAGCAGCCCGGTTCAGGCCACGAACACCGGGGAGCTGTTTTTT
TRBJ2-1 | once | TRBD2 | TRBV19 | CASHGGVAGREQFF | TGTGCCAGCCACGGGGGGGTAGCAGGGCGTGAGCAGTTCTTC
TRBJ1-1 | . | . | TRBV7-6 | CASSLSGDGREAFF | TGTGCCAGCAGCCTGTCAGGGGATGGTCGTGAAGCTTTCTTT
TRBJ1-1 | . | TRBD1 | TRBV30 | CAWSGTGRTEAFF | TGTGCCTGGAGTGGGACAGGCAGGACTGAAGCTTTCTTT
TRBJ2-1 | . | TRBD2 | TRBV11-2 | CASSPDWGGEQFF | TGTGCCAGCAGCCCCGACTGGGGGGGTGAGCAGTTCTTC
TRBJ1-1 | many | . | TRBV7-2 | CASSFPLTEAFF | TGTGCCAGCAGCTTCCCACTCACTGAAGCTTTCTTT
TRBJ1-4 | . | TRBD1 | TRBV11-2 | CASSLGPRGIEKLFF | TGTGCCAGCAGCTTAGGTCCCAGGGGGATTGAAAAACTGTTTTTT